The T cell receptor (beta chain) described here comes from a study of T-cell reconstitution after alpha-beta-depleted transplantation in children (dated by TCRdb to about 2016). General notes on the study: Using TCR repertoire profiling, the study quantitatively followed how T-cell immune reconstitution unfolded in children after TCRalphabeta/CD19-depleted allogeneic hematopoietic cell transplantation.

This specimen's treatment or condition label, interpreted: allogeneic hematopoietic cell transplantation with graft depleted of TCRalphabeta T cells and CD19 B cells. TCRalphabeta/CD19-depleted allogeneic hematopoietic cell grafts were given to the transplant recipients, all of whom were children. In regard to this clonotype: Which antigen it targets is not known. No per-base quality is available; no much larger clone lies one base away.

The CDR3 has 15 amino acids, counting the end cysteine and phenylalanine. Only the CDR3 region is kept as DNA, spanning 45 bases read in frame from base 1. From the germline V gene, CDR1 is SGHRS and CDR2 is YFSETQ. Compared with germline, V lacks 4 bases and J lacks 8 bases; bases without a gene match: 5. Beyond this particular receptor, the publication reports: In some patients, the high TCRbeta diversity seen at day 60 was put down to recipient T cells and intrathymic progenitors that had survived conditioning. Over the following months the frequencies of hyperexpanded clones went down, and after one year T-cell counts and TCRbeta diversity were mostly credited to newly produced T cells. About two months after transplant, the apparently early recovery of alphabetaT-cell counts reportedly depended on just several hundred clones that had expanded rapidly and came from non-depleted graft cells.

Receptor libraries were prepared by PCR. TCRdb shows the sequencer as Illumina HiSeq 2500. TCR libraries were prepared with molecular barcoding, using unique molecular identifiers to normalize TCRbeta repertoire quantification. Through fastp at Q25 and MiXCR, TCRdb rebuilt clones from the public reads, retaining in-frame beta chains. Every CDR3 protein is listed once, alongside the most common genes and DNA of its rows. The sample table holds 450,000 to 700,000 distinct CDR3 sequences, of which approximately 30% were seen once. Approximately 39% of the sample is in the top ten clones. The chain joins TRBV5-1 to TRBJ2-1; TRBD2 agrees with 14 junctional bases. The TCR was taken from a boy less than two years old with Wiskott-Aldrich syndrome, due to receive a stem cell transplant. The sample here was PBMCs, taken before TCRalphabeta/CD19-depleted stem cell transplant. In nucleotides, the sequence is TGCGCCAGCAGCATGACTAGCGGGAGGGCCGATGAGCAGTTCTTC. This is translated as CASSMTSGRADEQFF. Here the CDR3 is joined to the reference TRBV5-1 and TRBJ2-1 genes, and the full variable domain is: KAGVTQTPRYLIKTRGQQVTLSCSPISGHRSVSWYQQTPGQGLQFLFEYFSETQRNKGNFPGRFSGRQFSNSRSEMNVSTLELGDSALYLCASSMTSGRADEQFFGPGTRLTVL.